This TCR beta chain is from a study of T cells in Graves' hyperthyroidism and ophthalmopathy. Study-level results: The model predicted ophthalmopathy a median approximately six months before onset.

Graves' hyperthyroidism is called stable when ophthalmopathy does not progress within 18 months. With regard to this clonotype: The antigen is unknown.

Amplification yielded TCR beta CDR3 regions, with RNA transcripts as the source. First-round RT-PCR of the TCR CDR3 relied on the HTBI primer set. TCRdb re-called the multiplex PCR reads through MiXCR, storing one row per CDR3 protein. The table has around 300,000 distinct CDR3 sequences, more than 11% seen once. J was trimmed by 6 bases and V by 5 bases; bases with no gene match: 7. Germline assignment: CDR1 LNHDA and CDR2 SQIVND (reference sequence). CDR3 length equals 14 residues. This receptor was obtained from a woman aged 25 to 45 with Graves' hyperthyroidism. The chain joins TRBV19 to TRBJ2-3; 8 bases are shared with TRBD2. The sequenced material came from blood. CDR3 loop: CASSAAGGADTQYF. The CDR3 DNA sequence: TGTGCCAGTAGTGCGGCGGGGGGCGCGGATACGCAGTATTTT. The whole variable domain, remainder taken from reference TRBV19 and TRBJ2-3, is DGGITQSPKYLFRKEGQNVTLSCEQNLNHDAMYWYRQDPGQGLRLIYYSQIVNDFQKGDIAEGYSVSREKKESFPLTVTSAQKNPTAFYLCASSAAGGADTQYFGPGTRLTVL.